A selection of T cell receptor beta chains follows, all from one sample in a study of control samples from healthy donors and cancer patients. Assay: immunoSEQ multiplex PCR; the TCRdb copy retains only in-frame clones and omits some. The sample includes around 20,000 clones, approximately 85% seen only once; the top ten take about 38%. The sequencing sample was made of PBMCs. The receptors derive from a man in his 60s with head and neck cancer. The conserved cysteine and the conserved F or W are not part of the CDR3 here.

V gene	J gene	CDR3 protein
TRBV6-5	TRBJ2-1	ASSKGTSGDNEQF
TRBV6-5	TRBJ1-2	ASSPFIFGGYT
TRBV1	TRBJ2-2	TSSLESRANTGELF
TRBV5-6	TRBJ1-1	ASSLISTVNTEAF
TRBV7-9	TRBJ2-2	ASSFTGYTGELF
TRBV5-1	TRBJ2-5	ASSAGGSGGQETQY
TRBV12-3/TRBV12-4	TRBJ1-1	ASSSLSVTEAF
TRBV16	TRBJ2-7	ASSDQIGGRQY
TRBV3-1/TRBV3-2	TRBJ2-3	ASSLGLAGPSSTDTQY
TRBV6-5	TRBJ1-2	ASRMGTENYGYT
TRBV5-1	TRBJ2-3	ASSLLGPTSTDTQY
TRBV6-5	TRBJ2-2	ASGQGTNTGELF
TRBV30	TRBJ2-4	AWSRGKNIQY
TRBV6-6	TRBJ2-1	ASTPNGGRSYNEQF
TRBV7-9	TRBJ2-5	ASSPGEGRETQY
TRBV9	TRBJ2-1	ASSVSGLAGINEQF
TRBV5-1	TRBJ2-3	ASSWTVITDTQY
TRBV7-6	TRBJ2-3	ASSLLAGGRSTDTQY
TRBV5-1	TRBJ2-5	ASSLHPGTGGGETQY
TRBV5-6	TRBJ2-7	ASSSPLAHFYEQY
TRBV19	TRBJ2-7	ASSIGGGEAYEQY
TRBV11-3	TRBJ1-1	ASSQGPGTEAF
TRBV4-2	TRBJ2-4	ASSQVGRGVGNIQY
TRBV7-3	TRBJ2-3	ASSSSGNTDTQY
TRBV27	TRBJ2-2	ASSLEDAGELF
TRBV27	TRBJ2-1	ASSLGSSGSGNEQF
TRBV12-3/TRBV12-4	TRBJ1-2	ASSYAHGYT
TRBV10-3	TRBJ1-1	AISESQGATEAF
TRBV6-2/TRBV6-3	TRBJ2-1	ASSYSRGSSYNEQF
TRBV4-1	TRBJ2-7	ASSSRVAGVEQY
TRBV6-5	TRBJ2-3	ASSYTTGGRTDTQY